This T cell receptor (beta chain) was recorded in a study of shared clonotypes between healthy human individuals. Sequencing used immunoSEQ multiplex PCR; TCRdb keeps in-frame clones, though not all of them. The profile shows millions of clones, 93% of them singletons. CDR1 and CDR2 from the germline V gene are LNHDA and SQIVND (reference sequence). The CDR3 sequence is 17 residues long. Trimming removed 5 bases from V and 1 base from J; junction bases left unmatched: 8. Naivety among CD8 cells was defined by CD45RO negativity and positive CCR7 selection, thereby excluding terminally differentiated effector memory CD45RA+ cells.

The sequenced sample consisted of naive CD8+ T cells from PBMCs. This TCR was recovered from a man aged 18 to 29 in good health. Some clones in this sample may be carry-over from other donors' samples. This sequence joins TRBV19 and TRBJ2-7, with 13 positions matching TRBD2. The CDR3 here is CASSPGLAGELSYEQYF. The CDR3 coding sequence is TGTGCCAGTAGTCCAGGACTAGCGGGAGAGTTGTCCTACGAGCAGTACTTC.